Listed below are T cell receptor beta chains from one sample, sequenced in a study of somatic mutations in cytotoxic T cells in rheumatoid arthritis. TCRdb's table, derived via immunoSEQ multiplex PCR, lists solely in-frame clones and lacks some. The repertoire includes around 6,000 clones, 60% to 85% of them detected once, and 30% sits in the top ten. The sample in question was CD8+ T cells sorted from blood, obtained at a follow-up visit. Receptors originate from a woman in her seventies with rheumatoid arthritis. Both conserved end residues are part of each CDR3. D genes are given only for firm matches. Clone size is given for some rows only: seen once, a few or many times, or a class if the clone is expanded.

>.|TRBV11-2|.|TRBJ2-7
CASSLVIYEQYF
TGTGCCAGCAGCTTAGTTATCTACGAGCAGTACTTC
>.|TRBV7-9|few|TRBJ2-7
CASSLQQDYEQYF
TGTGCCAGCAGCCTGCAACAGGACTACGAGCAGTACTTC
>TRBD1|TRBV5-5|.|TRBJ1-1
CASSLGDREIIRTEAFF
TGTGCCAGCAGCTTGGGGGACAGGGAGATAATTCGGACTGAAGCTTTCTTT
>.|TRBV13|once|TRBJ2-2
CASFSRLARWGELFF
TGTGCCAGCTTCTCAAGACTTGCCAGGTGGGGGGAGCTGTTTTTT
>TRBD2|TRBV6-1|.|TRBJ2-1
CASSELAESSYNEQFF
TGTGCCAGCAGTGAACTAGCGGAGAGCTCCTACAATGAGCAGTTCTTC
>TRBD1|TRBV5-1|.|TRBJ2-3
CASSTYMTGYASTDTQYF
TGCGCCAGCAGCACCTATATGACAGGGTACGCTAGCACAGATACGCAGTATTTT
>TRBD1|TRBV6-6|.|TRBJ2-2
CASNPPRGPTGELFF
TGTGCCAGCAACCCGCCTAGGGGGCCCACCGGGGAGCTGTTTTTT
>.|TRBV29-1|.|TRBJ2-7
CSVGGINSYEQYF
TGCAGCGTTGGAGGGATAAACTCCTACGAGCAGTACTTC
>.|TRBV11-2|.|TRBJ1-1
CASSAGGGTEAFF
TGTGCCAGCAGCGCCGGAGGGGGCACTGAAGCTTTCTTT
>.|TRBV10-2|.|TRBJ1-2
CASSESVENYGYTF
TGCGCCAGCAGTGAATCAGTGGAGAACTATGGCTACACCTTC
>.|TRBV7-6|.|TRBJ2-1
CASSLSDSSYNEQFF
TGTGCCAGCAGCTTAAGCGACAGCTCCTACAATGAGCAGTTCTTC
>.|TRBV7-9|.|TRBJ2-5
CASSFSDILETQYF
TGTGCCAGCAGCTTTTCAGACATCCTAGAGACCCAGTACTTC
>TRBD1|TRBV9|.|TRBJ2-5
CASSVWDRDETQYF
TGTGCCAGCAGCGTATGGGACAGGGATGAGACCCAGTACTTC
>TRBD1|TRBV19|few|TRBJ1-5
CASQWTGRNQPQHF
TGTGCCAGTCAGTGGACAGGACGAAATCAGCCCCAGCATTTT
>TRBD1|TRBV27|.|TRBJ2-5
CASRKRTGRETQYF
TGTGCCAGCAGAAAACGGACAGGGCGAGAGACCCAGTACTTC
>.|TRBV7-9|.|TRBJ2-3
CASSPVGGGTDTQYF
TGTGCCAGCAGCCCCGTGGGTGGGGGCACAGATACGCAGTATTTT
>.|TRBV5-1|.|TRBJ1-2
CASSLGRDYGYTF
TGCGCCAGCAGCCTTGGACGTGACTATGGCTACACCTTC
>TRBD1|TRBV5-4|.|TRBJ1-6
CASSLEPGGDNSPLHF
TGTGCCAGCAGCTTGGAGCCAGGGGGTGATAATTCACCCCTCCACTTT
>TRBD1|TRBV6-5|.|TRBJ2-7
CASRPGQGTYEQYF
TGTGCCAGCAGACCCGGACAGGGAACCTACGAGCAGTACTTC
>.|TRBV6-1|.|TRBJ1-3
CASSVPNRVRNTIYF
TGTGCCAGCAGTGTACCAAACAGGGTTCGAAACACCATATATTTT
>.|TRBV19|.|TRBJ1-5
CASSIKKGVYQPQHF
TGTGCCAGTAGTATAAAGAAGGGGGTCTATCAGCCCCAGCATTTT
>.|TRBV5-8|.|TRBJ2-3
CASSKGGTSTDTQYF
TGTGCCAGCTCAAAGGGGGGGACTAGCACAGATACGCAGTATTTT
>TRBD2|TRBV9|.|TRBJ2-5
CASSVGILAGGPGETQYF
TGTGCCAGCAGCGTAGGTATCCTAGCGGGAGGTCCGGGAGAGACCCAGTACTTC
>.|TRBV5-6|medium-sized|TRBJ2-3
CASSLGHGYDTQYF
TGTGCCAGCAGCCTGGGACACGGGTACGATACGCAGTATTTT
>TRBD1|TRBV27|few|TRBJ2-7
CASSLTGQVYYEQYF
TGTGCCAGCAGTTTAACGGGACAGGTGTACTACGAGCAGTACTTC
>.|TRBV15|.|TRBJ2-6
CATSRDRGESGANVLTF
TGTGCCACCAGCAGAGACCGCGGAGAGTCTGGGGCCAACGTCCTGACTTTC
>TRBD2|TRBV5-1|.|TRBJ2-7
CASSMGLAGYEQYF
TGCGCCAGCAGCATGGGACTAGCGGGGTACGAGCAGTACTTC
>TRBD1|TRBV6-5|.|TRBJ2-7
CASSNTGVGSYEQYF
TGTGCCAGCAGTAATACAGGGGTGGGCTCCTACGAGCAGTACTTC
>.|TRBV19|few|TRBJ1-1
CASSRGPNTEAFF
TGTGCCAGTAGTAGGGGGCCGAACACTGAAGCTTTCTTT
>TRBD2|TRBV9|.|TRBJ2-3
CASSVGGGRTTSTDTQYF
TGTGCCAGCAGCGTAGGCGGCGGGAGGACAACTAGCACAGATACGCAGTATTTT
>TRBD2|TRBV2|.|TRBJ2-7
CASRETSGMGNEQYF
TGTGCCAGCAGGGAGACTAGCGGAATGGGGAACGAGCAGTACTTC
>.|TRBV6-6|.|TRBJ1-5
CASKTGAGSNQPQHF
TGTGCCAGCAAAACGGGGGCAGGCAGCAATCAGCCCCAGCATTTT
>.|TRBV11-3|.|TRBJ2-7
CASSLAQSLNYEQYF
TGTGCCAGCAGCTTAGCCCAGTCCCTTAACTACGAGCAGTACTTC
>TRBD1|TRBV4-1|few|TRBJ1-2
CASSRQGAVGYTF
TGCGCCAGCAGCCGACAGGGGGCGGTTGGCTACACCTTC
>.|TRBV9|.|TRBJ1-2
CASKPGLRNYGYTF
TGTGCCAGCAAGCCGGGACTCCGTAACTATGGCTACACCTTC
>.|TRBV9|.|TRBJ2-2
CASSVVGGRVSNTGELFF
TGTGCCAGCAGCGTAGTGGGCGGGCGAGTATCGAACACCGGGGAGCTGTTTTTT
>.|TRBV14|.|TRBJ2-7
CASSQGISQRYEQYF
TGTGCCAGCAGCCAAGGAATATCTCAGCGGTACGAGCAGTACTTC
>.|TRBV5-6|.|TRBJ2-3
CASSLGPGKSDTQYF
TGTGCCAGCAGCTTGGGGCCGGGGAAATCAGATACGCAGTATTTT
>.|TRBV19|.|TRBJ1-1
CASSISDGNTEAFF
TGTGCCAGTAGTATTTCGGACGGGAACACTGAAGCTTTCTTT
>TRBD1|TRBV28|.|TRBJ2-7
CASSLLTGSSYEQYF
TGTGCCAGCAGTTTACTGACAGGGAGCTCCTACGAGCAGTACTTC
>TRBD2|TRBV27|.|TRBJ2-5
CASTQWGGGGETQYF
TGTGCCAGCACCCAGTGGGGGGGTGGAGGGGAGACCCAGTACTTC
>.|TRBV6-5|.|TRBJ2-1
CASSSSQGNNEQFF
TGTGCCAGCAGTTCGTCCCAGGGAAACAATGAGCAGTTCTTC
>.|TRBV5-1|.|TRBJ1-2
CASSPGGAEYGYTF
TGCGCCAGCAGCCCGGGCGGGGCCGAATATGGCTACACCTTC
>TRBD1|TRBV15|few|TRBJ2-1
CATSRPGQDNNEQFF
TGTGCCACCAGCAGACCGGGACAGGACAACAATGAGCAGTTCTTC
>TRBD1|TRBV6-5|.|TRBJ1-5
CASRTGQGGSPQHF
TGTGCCAGCAGGACAGGACAGGGAGGTTCGCCCCAGCATTTT
>.|TRBV5-1|once|TRBJ2-7
CASSLTYRAGYEQYF
TGCGCCAGCAGCCTGACCTACAGGGCCGGCTACGAGCAGTACTTC
>TRBD2|TRBV9|.|TRBJ2-6
CASSVAPAGGVSGANVLTF
TGTGCCAGCAGCGTAGCCCCAGCGGGGGGCGTCTCTGGGGCCAACGTCCTGACTTTC
>.|TRBV29-1|.|TRBJ2-3
CSAVPVGVTTDTQYF
TGCAGCGCGGTGCCCGTCGGAGTGACAACAGATACGCAGTATTTT
>.|TRBV6-5|.|TRBJ1-5
CASGAGEGNQPQHF
TGTGCCAGTGGGGCAGGAGAAGGCAATCAGCCCCAGCATTTT
>.|TRBV19|once|TRBJ2-7
CASSHRVVEGPSYEQYF
TGTGCCAGTTCCCACCGGGTGGTGGAGGGGCCCTCCTACGAGCAGTACTTC
>TRBD1|TRBV12-5|few|TRBJ2-3
CASGYRGRDTQYF
TGTGCTAGTGGTTACAGGGGGAGAGATACGCAGTATTTT
>.|TRBV7-8|.|TRBJ2-3
CASSFGSGTDTQYF
TGTGCCAGCAGCTTCGGTAGCGGCACAGATACGCAGTATTTT
>TRBD2|TRBV29-1|.|TRBJ2-2
CSVPSGSPTGELFF
TGCAGCGTTCCTAGCGGGTCCCCCACCGGGGAGCTGTTTTTT
>TRBD1|TRBV5-1|.|TRBJ1-1
CASSTWTGANTEAFF
TGCGCCAGCAGCACTTGGACAGGGGCTAACACTGAAGCTTTCTTT
>.|TRBV27|once|TRBJ1-4
CASSFIGSNEKLFF
TGTGCCAGCAGTTTTATCGGGTCCAATGAAAAACTGTTTTTT
>.|TRBV28|.|TRBJ1-1
CASSLLNTEAFF
TGTGCCAGCAGTTTATTGAACACTGAAGCTTTCTTT